Each of the 20 T cell receptor beta chains below was sequenced from the same sample in a study of T-cell memory formation after mild COVID-19. TCRdb analysed the 5' RACE reads with MiXCR anew, one entry per CDR3 protein. The sample has about 400,000 distinct CDR3 sequences; about 25% are singletons. Sample: PBMCs or a T cell subset sorted from them (not recorded which). The source is an adult woman who had mild COVID-19 (a few samples of this study predate the infection). Cell type and time point are not known.

V is TRBV18 and J is TRBJ1-2, with TRBD1 matching over 8 bases. With 2 bases clipped from V and 6 bases from J, the junction kept 2 bases outside the gene matches. The CDR3 is 13 amino acids. The germline V gene encodes CDR1 KGHSH and CDR2 LQKENI. The CDR3 DNA follows: TGTGCCAGCTCACCAAAACAGGGGGATGGCTACACCTTC. It is translated as CASSPKQGDGYTF.

The chain carries TRBV5-1 and TRBJ2-7, with 13 nucleotides matching TRBD2. Germline V gene lookup returns CDR1 SGHRS and CDR2 YFSETQ. The CDR3 spans 16 residues. Trimming cost V 3 bases and J 6 bases; bases outside gene matches: 9. The CDR3 protein is CASSYGLAGAWGEQYF. In DNA, the CDR3 is TGCGCCAGCAGCTACGGACTAGCGGGAGCGTGGGGCGAGCAGTACTTC.

This clonotype was seen a few times. The gene calls are TRBV14 and TRBJ1-1, with D tentatively TRBD1 (5 bases). Germline V lookup: CDR1 SGHDN, CDR2 FVKESK. V was cut by 1 base and J by 5 bases, with 23 bases left in between. CDR3 length: 18 residues. CDR3 protein: CASSQGWTARGFSTEAFF. The CDR3 DNA sequence: TGTGCCAGCAGCCAAGGGTGGACGGCACGGGGGTTTTCTACTGAAGCTTTCTTT.

This chain connects TRBV20-1 to TRBJ1-1, with D unclear. Germline CDR1 reads DFQATT; CDR2 reads SNEGSKA (reference sequence). This CDR3 has 15 residues. V was trimmed by 3 bases and J by 1 base, leaving 15 bases between them. CDR3 loop: CSARSLRGGNTEAFF. CDR3 bases: TGCAGTGCTAGGTCTCTCCGCGGCGGGAACACTGAAGCTTTCTTT.

This clonotype was counted between two and nine times. The CDR3 DNA sequence: TGCAGTGCTCTACAGCCCGGGACAGGGCATGAAAAACTGTTTTTT. Its protein is CSALQPGTGHEKLFF. V gene TRBV20-1 combines with J gene TRBJ1-4, with 9 bases matching TRBD1. This CDR3 has 15 amino acids. V trimming: 5 bases; J trimming: 6 bases; junction bases outside the gene matches: 10. The V gene's germline CDR1 is DFQATT and CDR2 SNEGSKA (reference sequence).

Only a few counts were recorded for this clonotype. The V and J genes are TRBV7-8 and TRBJ2-3, with 8 bases identical to TRBD2. The CDR3 loop spans 20 amino acids. J lost 0 bases, V lost 0 bases, and 14 bases had no gene match. Germline V gives CDR1 SGHVS, CDR2 FQNEAQ. CDR3 bases: TGTGCCAGCAGCTTAGCGAATCGGCGGGAGGTCGCGTCTAGCACAGATACGCAGTATTTT. Protein sequence: CASSLANRREVASSTDTQYF.

A few counts support this clonotype. The V gene is TRBV12-3 or TRBV12-4, the J gene TRBJ2-1; weak D call: TRBD1 (5 bases). The CDR3 runs 14 residues. The V and J ends lost 2 bases and 3 bases respectively, with 8 bases between them. CDR3 loop: CASSLSQGYNEQFF. CDR3 DNA: TGTGCCAGCAGTTTATCGCAGGGCTACAATGAGCAGTTCTTC.

V gene TRBV6-4 combines with J gene TRBJ2-1; TRBD1 matches 8 bases. Germline CDR1 reads MRHNA; CDR2 reads SNTAGT. This CDR3 has 14 residues. Unmatched junction bases numbered 11, after V lost 10 bases and J lost 6 bases. The DNA of the CDR3 is TGTGCCACCAACGACAGGGGCTGGTTCAATGAGCAGTTCTTC. This encodes CATNDRGWFNEQFF.

This clonotype turned up a few times. The chain has TRBV12-3 or TRBV12-4 and TRBJ2-1; D is unclear. The CDR3 covers 13 residues. V was cut by 8 bases and J by 4 bases, with 12 bases left in between. The CDR3 coding sequence is TGTGCCAGCCTTCGGGCGACTTACAATGAGCAGTTCTTC. This encodes CASLRATYNEQFF.

This clonotype was detected only a few times. The chain combines TRBV12-3 or TRBV12-4 with TRBJ1-5; unclear D gene. The CDR3 covers 15 residues. The germline V and J ends were trimmed by 5 bases and 5 bases, with 16 bases remaining between them. CDR3 nucleotide sequence: TGTGCCAGCAGTATAGGAGGTGGGCGAGATCAGCCCCAGCATTTT. Translation: CASSIGGGRDQPQHF.

This clonotype was recorded at least ten times. The rearrangement links TRBV5-1 to TRBJ1-6; no clear D gene. V lost 0 bases, J lost 9 bases, and 16 bases lay in between. The CDR3 is made up of 16 amino acids. The germline CDR1 and CDR2 sequences are SGHRS and YFSETQ. CDR3 in amino acids: CASSLGPGKGGSPLHF. The CDR3 DNA follows: TGCGCCAGCAGCTTGGGGCCAGGCAAAGGCGGTTCACCCCTCCACTTT.

The sample holds a few counts of this clonotype. The rearrangement joins TRBV20-1 to TRBJ2-1; D perhaps matches TRBD2 (6 bases). Trimming stripped 8 bases from V and 5 bases from J, with 16 bases between. From germline, CDR1 is DFQATT and CDR2 SNEGSKA (reference sequence). The CDR3 is 13 residues long. The CDR3 sequence: CSPVRERNNEQFF. The CDR3 DNA reads TGCAGTCCGGTTCGGGAGAGGAACAATGAGCAGTTCTTC.

This clonotype showed up many times. The chain employs TRBV7-2 and TRBJ2-5, with 8 positions matching TRBD1. Germline CDR1 reads SGHTA; CDR2 reads FQGNSA. The CDR3 runs 15 residues. The trim removed 2 bases at V and 4 bases at J, leaving 6 bases unmatched. The CDR3 here is CASSLPRQGRETQYF. The CDR3 DNA reads as TGTGCCAGCAGCTTACCACGACAGGGGAGAGAGACCCAGTACTTC.

CDR3 DNA sequence: TGTGCCAGCAGCGTAGCTGCTAGCGGTTTCTACGAGCAGTACTTC. It translates to CASSVAASGFYEQYF. The chain has TRBV9 and TRBJ2-7; 7 bases line up with TRBD2. This CDR3 comprises 15 residues. The V segment lost 0 bases and the J segment 3 bases; nucleotides outside the gene matches: 6. Germline values: CDR1 SGDLS, CDR2 YYNGEE.

This sequence joins TRBV20-1 and TRBJ2-1, with TRBD2 identical over 8 bases. The length of the CDR3 is 16 residues. Trimming took 2 bases from V and 5 from J; bases not matched to a gene: 11. Germline CDR1 and CDR2: DFQATT and SNEGSKA (reference sequence). Written as DNA, the CDR3 is TGCAGTGCTAGACGTCGAGCGGGAGCCGTAAACAATGAGCAGTTCTTC. Translation: CSARRRAGAVNNEQFF.

The V call is TRBV5-1, the J call TRBJ1-1, with 8 nucleotides matching TRBD1. Germline V gene sequence: CDR1 SGHRS, CDR2 YFSETQ. The CDR3 length is 14 residues. V dropped 0 bases and J dropped 5; count of bases not matched to a gene: 3. In DNA form, the CDR3 reads TGCGCCAGCAGCTTGGGACAGGGGCAGACTGAAGCTTTCTTT. This translates into CASSLGQGQTEAFF.

The gene calls are TRBV19 and TRBJ1-5; D is unclear. V was trimmed by 5 bases and J by 4 bases, leaving 15 bases between them. Germline lookup yields CDR1 LNHDA and CDR2 SQIVND (reference sequence). CDR3 length: 15 residues. In nucleotides, the CDR3 is TGTGCCAGTAGTGTGGGCAGCGGGAATAATCAGCCCCAGCATTTT. It translates to CASSVGSGNNQPQHF.

CDR3 DNA: TGTGCCAGCAGTTTAAATTCAGCGACAGATACGCAGTATTTT. Protein: CASSLNSATDTQYF. The genes are TRBV12-3 or TRBV12-4 and TRBJ2-3; D not certain. The V end was cut by 2 bases, the J end by 3 bases, with 9 bases between. This CDR3 has 14 residues.

The rearrangement uses TRBV6-2 or TRBV6-3 and TRBJ2-1; D ambiguous. The germline V gene encodes CDR1 MNHEY and CDR2 SVGEGT. V shed 3 bases and J shed 5 bases, with 14 bases lying between them. This CDR3 region has 15 residues. CDR3 sequence: CASSYGYPRNNEQFF. The CDR3 nucleotides are TGTGCCAGCAGTTATGGGTACCCAAGGAACAATGAGCAGTTCTTC.

This clonotype was seen a handful of times. The J gene is TRBJ2-3, the V gene TRBV15, with no clear D. The CDR3 length is 15 residues. Trimming left V 0 bases short and J 0 bases short, with 7 bases between. Looked up from germline, CDR1 is LNHNV and CDR2 is YYDKDF (reference sequence). CDR3 bases: TGTGCCACCAGCAGAGATCGAACTAGCACAGATACGCAGTATTTT. Translating it yields CATSRDRTSTDTQYF.